This T cell receptor (beta chain) originates from a study of beta chain features in type 1 diabetes. Overall study findings and caveats: TCRB rearrangement may or may not be influenced by HLA type; here this remained unresolved. A moderate, significant TCRB CDR3 shortening appeared in type 1 diabetes across four CD4+ subsets. Cells that show high TCR expression could be over-represented by cDNA sequencing.

The CDR3 runs 13 residues. V was clipped by 6 bases and J by 3 bases, with 11 bases between them. In germline, CDR1 is MNHNY, CDR2 SVGAGI (reference sequence). Concerning this clone itself: Its antigen remains unidentified.

Expressed TCRB transcripts were sequenced after all isolated RNA was converted to cDNA. Measured with immunoSEQ multiplex PCR; TCRdb has only the in-frame clones, and not every one. Of nearly 350,000 clones listed, roughly a tenth were seen once; the top ten hold more than 0.8%. This receptor was identified in a man younger than 40 with type 1 diabetes. The sequencing sample was made of central memory CD4+ T cells from blood. J is TRBJ1-1 and V is TRBV6-6, with D unresolved. The CDR3 sequence: CASSLDGYTEAFF. As DNA, the CDR3 is TGTGCCAGCAGCCTAGACGGCTACACTGAAGCTTTCTTT.